The TCR beta chain under discussion was sequenced for a study of monozygotic twins with inflammatory bowel disease. Points on this clonotype: Its antigen remains unidentified.

Eight cDNA synthesis reactions were run for every sample. Amplification used two nested PCRs: approximately 15 cycles, then eight to ten cycles, on TCRalpha/TCRbeta cDNA. With the 5' RACE reads reprocessed, TCRdb shows one record per CDR3 protein and no DNA. The sample data list 350,000 to 500,000 distinct CDR3 sequences. CDR3 length equals 15 residues. From germline, CDR1 is MNHEY and CDR2 SVGAGI. General study results and limits: In patient repertoires, differing immunosuppressive treatments may have added some variability. Patients with IBD had less TCRbeta diversity (inverse Simpson) than their healthy co-twins.

The sequencing input was blood. The genes are TRBV6-5 and TRBJ2-7. The source of this sequence is a human donor with ulcerative colitis or Crohn's disease, or a healthy co-twin of an affected twin (not recorded which). CDR3 in amino acids: CASSYSSQHSYEQYF.